This section outlines one T cell receptor (beta chain) sequence together with its context. Its antigen remains unknown. Trimming removed 5 bases at V and 0 bases at J, with 8 bases between. The V gene's germline CDR1 is SEHNR and CDR2 FQNEAQ (reference sequence). This CDR3 region has 13 residues. The data originate from a study of OX40 agonist ivuxolimab in advanced cancers. Whole-study context: Among those enrolled, mean age was roughly 62 years (range about 23 to 80) and about 79% were male. Findings and limits, study-wide: Expanded peripheral T cell antigen specificity was not determined.

Clones were read by immunoSEQ multiplex PCR, and TCRdb kept only the in-frame ones, dropping some. The sample lists 50,000 to 75,000 clones; about 88% were seen once. Patients were excluded for autoimmune disease history or systemic immunosuppression. This sample comprised CD4+ or CD8+ T cells sorted from blood, obtained in a trial of the OX40 agonist ivuxolimab. The sequence was collected from an adult with an advanced solid tumor such as melanoma, head and neck, liver or kidney cancer. This chain links TRBV7-9 with TRBJ2-7; a possible D gene is TRBD1 (5 bases). CDR3 nucleotide sequence: TGTGCCAGCAGCCCAGACAGCTCCTACGAGCAGTACTTC. This codes for CASSPDSSYEQYF.